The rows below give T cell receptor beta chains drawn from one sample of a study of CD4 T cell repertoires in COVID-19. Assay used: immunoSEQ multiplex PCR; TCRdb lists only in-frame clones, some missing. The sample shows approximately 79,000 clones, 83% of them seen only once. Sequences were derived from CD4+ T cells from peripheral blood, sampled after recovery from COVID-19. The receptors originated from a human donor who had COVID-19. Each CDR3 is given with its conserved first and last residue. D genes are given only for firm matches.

cdr3_nt: TGTGCCAGCAGCACTCAGAGCTCCTATAATTCACCCCTCCACTTT
cdr3_aa: CASSTQSSYNSPLHF
v_call: TRBV9
j_call: TRBJ1-6
d_call: .

cdr3_nt: TGTGCCAGCAGCTCGGGACTCTCCGAGCAGTTCTTC
cdr3_aa: CASSSGLSEQFF
v_call: TRBV11-3
j_call: TRBJ2-1
d_call: .

cdr3_nt: TGTGCCAGTAGTCCCTCCGGGACGGCGGATGAAAAACTGTTTTTT
cdr3_aa: CASSPSGTADEKLFF
v_call: TRBV19
j_call: TRBJ1-4
d_call: .

cdr3_nt: TGTGCCAGCAGTCGACTAGCGAGCACAGATACGCAGTATTTT
cdr3_aa: CASSRLASTDTQYF
v_call: TRBV6-5
j_call: TRBJ2-3
d_call: TRBD2

cdr3_nt: TGTGCCAGCAGCCGGACCGGGACAGGGGGAGAGACCCAGTACTTC
cdr3_aa: CASSRTGTGGETQYF
v_call: TRBV11-3
j_call: TRBJ2-5
d_call: TRBD1

cdr3_nt: TGTGCCAGTAGTATAGCGGGAGATAGCAATCAGCCCCAGCATTTT
cdr3_aa: CASSIAGDSNQPQHF
v_call: TRBV19
j_call: TRBJ1-5
d_call: .

cdr3_nt: TGTGCCAGCAGTTCCACGACTAGGGATTCCTACGAGCAGTACTTC
cdr3_aa: CASSSTTRDSYEQYF
v_call: TRBV6-6
j_call: TRBJ2-7
d_call: .

cdr3_nt: TGTGCCAGTAGTAGGGGCCGGTACAGGGGAGTCGACACTGAAGCTTTCTTT
cdr3_aa: CASSRGRYRGVDTEAFF
v_call: TRBV19
j_call: TRBJ1-1
d_call: TRBD1

cdr3_nt: TGTGCCAGCAGTGGTCAGGGCGGCACAGATACGCAGTATTTT
cdr3_aa: CASSGQGGTDTQYF
v_call: TRBV2
j_call: TRBJ2-3
d_call: .

cdr3_nt: TGTGCCAGTAGTCCTAACGGAGGGTCAGACGAGCAGTACTTC
cdr3_aa: CASSPNGGSDEQYF
v_call: TRBV19
j_call: TRBJ2-7
d_call: .

cdr3_nt: TGTGCCAGCTTAGAGGATCTCTCCTACAATGAGCAGTTCTTC
cdr3_aa: CASLEDLSYNEQFF
v_call: TRBV11-2
j_call: TRBJ2-1
d_call: .

cdr3_nt: TGTGCCAGCAGCTCCATTGAAAAACTGTTTTTT
cdr3_aa: CASSSIEKLFF
v_call: TRBV3-1/TRBV3-2
j_call: TRBJ1-4
d_call: .

cdr3_nt: TGTGCCAGCAGCCGCGGGGGAAAAGGACGAGATACGCAGTATTTT
cdr3_aa: CASSRGGKGRDTQYF
v_call: TRBV7-2
j_call: TRBJ2-3
d_call: TRBD2

cdr3_nt: TGTGCCAGCTCGTCCTTGAGGGCGGGGACAGCCCAAGAGACCCAGTACTTC
cdr3_aa: CASSSLRAGTAQETQYF
v_call: TRBV18
j_call: TRBJ2-5
d_call: .

cdr3_nt: TGTGCCAGCAGCGTAGGCCCTCGGATCGGAACAGATACGCAGTATTTT
cdr3_aa: CASSVGPRIGTDTQYF
v_call: TRBV9
j_call: TRBJ2-3
d_call: .

cdr3_nt: TGTGCCAGCAGCAAACGGACTAGCAACAATGAGCAGTTCTTC
cdr3_aa: CASSKRTSNNEQFF
v_call: TRBV11-2
j_call: TRBJ2-1
d_call: TRBD2